This TCR beta chain was sequenced for a study of T cells after yellow fever vaccination. About the research overall: Among memory cells, EM, EMRA, CM and Tscm subsets were sorted using CD3, CD45RA, CCR7 and CD95. Notes on the study in general: FACS-sorted repertoires might harbor abundant contaminating clonotypes from the bulk population. Sequencing of sorted memory subsets on day 0 failed to detect almost all vaccine-responding clonotypes.

Germline assignment: CDR1 DFQATT and CDR2 SNEGSKA (reference sequence). This CDR3 comprises 13 residues. V gave up 7 bases and J gave up 7 bases, with 17 bases separating them. Generation of TCR cDNA used 5'RACE template switching (which added a universal primer site and UMIs). TCRdb passed the 5' RACE reads through MiXCR, listing each CDR3 protein once. This table holds more than 25,000 distinct CDR3 sequences, just under 6.5% found once. This clonotype came up a few times. The J gene is TRBJ2-1, the V gene TRBV20-1; tentatively, D is TRBD1 (6 bases). The input for sequencing was PBMCs, either bulk or a sorted T-cell subset (CD4+, CD8+, memory, or dextramer-sorted; not recorded which), taken on the day of the yellow fever booster vaccination. The TCR was taken from a man aged 25-40 years who received the YFV17D yellow fever vaccine. CDR3 region: CSGTGTRGNEQFF. The CDR3, as DNA: TGCAGTGGAACCGGGACAAGGGGGAATGAGCAGTTCTTC.